These 10 T cell receptor beta chains originate from one sample sequenced in a study of post-analysis software for immune sequencing data. Findings and limits, study-wide: Several TRBV segments (TRBV5-6, TRBV5-1 and TRBV20-1 among them) occurred more frequently in patients than in controls.

These receptors have no known antigen. Researchers reported that TCR beta cDNA libraries carried unique molecular identifiers. TCRdb re-called the PCR reads with MiXCR, one entry per CDR3 protein. This sample has 700,000 to 800,000 distinct CDR3 sequences, with approximately 30% found just once. Specimen: blood. These receptors were obtained from a girl between 5 and 17 years old with multiple sclerosis.

This chain connects TRBV4-1 to TRBJ2-1; D perhaps matches TRBD1 (6 bases). The CDR3 length is 15 residues. The germline gives CDR1 MGHRA, CDR2 YSYEKL. V shed 4 bases and J shed 8 bases, with 18 bases lying between them. CDR3 sequence: CASSLLLSRGDEQFF. CDR3 coding DNA: TGCGCCAGCAGCCTTCTGCTTAGCAGGGGAGATGAGCAGTTCTTC.

This clonotype was detected a few times. The V call is TRBV3-1, the J call TRBJ1-2; D uncertain. V was clipped by 4 bases and J by 4 bases, with 10 bases between them. Germline V CDR1 and CDR2: LGHDT, YNNKEL (reference sequence). The CDR3 covers 13 residues. DNA of the CDR3: TGTGCCAGCAGCCTAAGGAGAACCTATGGCTACACCTTC. Protein product: CASSLRRTYGYTF.

As regards this clonotype: The junction departs from germline at one end; a sequencing error may be responsible. V gene TRBV6-5 combines with J gene TRBJ2-7; 7 nucleotides match TRBD1. The end of the DNA aligns better with TRBJ2-5, so the J call may be wrong. The length of the CDR3 is 12 residues. CDR1 is MNHEY and CDR2 is SVGAGI in the germline V gene. As DNA, the CDR3 is TGTGCCTGCAGTTACAGGGGCGAGACCCAGTACTTC. Residues: CACSYRGETQYF.

As concerns this clonotype: One junction end disagrees with the germline gene, perhaps due to a read error. This sequence joins TRBV28 and TRBJ2-7, with D perhaps being TRBD1 or TRBD2 (5 bases each). The CDR3 length is 15 residues. Germline CDR1 reads MDHEN; CDR2 reads SYDVKM. The chain's CDR3 is CASSLTAGTGYERYF. CDR3 nucleotide sequence: TGTGCCAGCAGTTTAACGGCCGGGACGGGGTACGAGCGGTACTTC. Supplemented by reference TRBV28 and TRBJ2-7, the full variable domain reads DVKVTQSSRYLVKRTGEKVFLECVQDMDHENMFWYRQDPGLGLRLIYFSYDVKMKEKGDIPEGYSVSREKKERFSLILESASTNQTSMYLCASSLTAGTGYERYFGPGTRLTVT.

The V gene is TRBV4-3, the J gene TRBJ2-7; 10 positions match TRBD1. CDR3 length: 16 residues. The germline CDR1 and CDR2 sequences are LGHNA and YSLEER. The J segment lost 4 bases and the V segment lost 0 bases, leaving 6 bases of the junction unmatched. CDR3 region: CASSQDRGQGLYEQYF. In nucleotides, the CDR3 is TGCGCCAGCAGCCAAGACCGGGGACAGGGGCTATACGAGCAGTACTTC.

J is TRBJ2-7 and V is TRBV28; TRBD1 matches 8 bases. The J segment lost 0 bases and the V segment lost 5 bases, leaving 9 bases of the junction unmatched. Looked up from germline, CDR1 is MDHEN and CDR2 is SYDVKM. The CDR3 runs 16 residues. DNA of the CDR3: TGTGCCAGCAGTGACCTCAGGGGGCCTCCCTCCTACGAGCAGTACTTC. As protein: CASSDLRGPPSYEQYF. The whole variable domain, filled in from reference TRBV28 and TRBJ2-7, reads DVKVTQSSRYLVKRTGEKVFLECVQDMDHENMFWYRQDPGLGLRLIYFSYDVKMKEKGDIPEGYSVSREKKERFSLILESASTNQTSMYLCASSDLRGPPSYEQYFGPGTRLTVT.

There are many counts of this clonotype. This chain links TRBV7-2 with TRBJ2-7, with a tentative D call TRBD2 (6 bases). CDR3 size: 16 residues. Trimming took off 6 bases at V and 2 bases at J, with 20 bases between the two ends. Germline CDR1 SGHTA, CDR2 FQGNSA. In DNA form, the CDR3 reads TGTGCCAGCAGTCAAGGCGGCGGGAACCTCCCCTACGAGCAGTACTTC. Protein: CASSQGGGNLPYEQYF.

This clonotype was detected ten times or more. The chain joins TRBV7-2 to TRBJ2-5; the match to TRBD2 covers 8 bases. With 3 bases clipped from V and 2 bases from J, the junction kept 2 bases outside the gene matches. The CDR3 sequence is 14 residues long. Germline CDR1 SGHTA, CDR2 FQGNSA. The DNA of the CDR3 is TGTGCCAGCAGCTTTGTAGCGGGGCAAGAGACCCAGTACTTC. Its translation is CASSFVAGQETQYF.

The V gene is TRBV3-1, the J gene TRBJ2-1, with TRBD2 matching 11 bases. With V trimmed by 0 bases and J by 7 bases, 5 bases remained unmatched. Germline values: CDR1 LGHDT, CDR2 YNNKEL (reference sequence). This CDR3 is 16 amino acids long. The CDR3 loop is CASSQDLTSGRNEQFF. CDR3 DNA sequence: TGTGCCAGCAGCCAAGATCTCACTAGCGGGAGAAATGAGCAGTTCTTC.

This clonotype was observed a few times. This sequence joins TRBV7-9 and TRBJ1-4; D gene unclear. Trimming took off 4 bases at V and 10 bases at J, with 10 bases between the two ends. This CDR3 comprises 12 residues. The germline CDR1 and CDR2 sequences are SEHNR and FQNEAQ (reference sequence). DNA for the CDR3: TGTGCCAGCAGCTCCGATCAGAGAAAACTGTTTTTT. Its translation: CASSSDQRKLFF.